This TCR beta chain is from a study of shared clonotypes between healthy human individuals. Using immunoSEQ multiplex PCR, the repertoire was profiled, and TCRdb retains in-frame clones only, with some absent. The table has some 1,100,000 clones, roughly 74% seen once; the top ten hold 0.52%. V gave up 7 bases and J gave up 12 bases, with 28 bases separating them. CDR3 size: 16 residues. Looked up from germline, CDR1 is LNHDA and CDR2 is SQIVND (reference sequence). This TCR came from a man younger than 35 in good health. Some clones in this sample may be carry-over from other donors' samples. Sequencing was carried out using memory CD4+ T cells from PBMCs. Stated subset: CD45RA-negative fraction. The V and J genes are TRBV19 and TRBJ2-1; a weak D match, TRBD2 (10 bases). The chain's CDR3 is CASNDRGRGAGGRQFF. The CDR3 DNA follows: TGTGCCAGTAATGACAGGGGGAGGGGAGCGGGAGGGAGGCAGTTCTTC.